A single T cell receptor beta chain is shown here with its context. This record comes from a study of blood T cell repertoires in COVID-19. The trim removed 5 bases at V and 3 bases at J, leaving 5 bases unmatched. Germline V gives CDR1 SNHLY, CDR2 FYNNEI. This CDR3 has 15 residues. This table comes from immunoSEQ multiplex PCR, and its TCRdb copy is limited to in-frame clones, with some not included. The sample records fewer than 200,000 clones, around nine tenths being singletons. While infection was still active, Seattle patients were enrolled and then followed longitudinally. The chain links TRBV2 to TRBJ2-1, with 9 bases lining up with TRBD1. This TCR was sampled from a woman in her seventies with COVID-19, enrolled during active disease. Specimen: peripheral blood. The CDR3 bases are TGTGCCAGCAGTTTAGGACAGGGGTTCTACAATGAGCAGTTCTTC. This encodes CASSLGQGFYNEQFF.